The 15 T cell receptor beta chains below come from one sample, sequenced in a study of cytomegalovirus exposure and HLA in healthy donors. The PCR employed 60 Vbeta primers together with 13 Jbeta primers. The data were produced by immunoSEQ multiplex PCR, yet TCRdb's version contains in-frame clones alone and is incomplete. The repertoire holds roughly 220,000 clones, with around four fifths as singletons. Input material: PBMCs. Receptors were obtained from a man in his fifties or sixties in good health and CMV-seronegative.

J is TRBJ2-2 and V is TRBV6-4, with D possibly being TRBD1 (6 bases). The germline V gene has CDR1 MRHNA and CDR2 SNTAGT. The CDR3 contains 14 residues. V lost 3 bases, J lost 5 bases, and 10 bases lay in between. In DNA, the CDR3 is TGTGCCAGCAGTGAGGGGGCGTGGACCGGGGAGCTGTTTTTT. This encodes CASSEGAWTGELFF.

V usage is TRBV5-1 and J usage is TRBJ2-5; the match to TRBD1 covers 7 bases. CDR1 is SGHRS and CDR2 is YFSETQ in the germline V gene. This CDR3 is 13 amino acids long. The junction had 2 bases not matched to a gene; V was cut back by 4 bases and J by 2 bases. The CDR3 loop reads CASSRDSQETQYF. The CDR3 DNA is TGCGCCAGCAGCCGGGACAGTCAAGAGACCCAGTACTTC. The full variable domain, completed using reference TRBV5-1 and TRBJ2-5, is KAGVTQTPRYLIKTRGQQVTLSCSPISGHRSVSWYQQTPGQGLQFLFEYFSETQRNKGNFPGRFSGRQFSNSRSEMNVSTLELGDSALYLCASSRDSQETQYFGPGTRLLVL.

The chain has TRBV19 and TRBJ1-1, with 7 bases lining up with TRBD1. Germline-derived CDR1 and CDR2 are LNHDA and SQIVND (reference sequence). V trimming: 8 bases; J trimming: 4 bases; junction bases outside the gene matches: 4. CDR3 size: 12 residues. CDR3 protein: CASGQVGTEAFF. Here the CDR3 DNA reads TGTGCCAGTGGACAGGTTGGCACTGAAGCTTTCTTT.

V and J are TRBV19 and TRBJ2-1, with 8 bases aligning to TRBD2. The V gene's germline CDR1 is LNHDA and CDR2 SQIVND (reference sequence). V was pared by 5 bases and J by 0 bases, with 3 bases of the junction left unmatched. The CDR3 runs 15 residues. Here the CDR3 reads CASSRGGRSYNEQFF. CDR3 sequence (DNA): TGTGCCAGTAGTCGGGGGGGACGCTCCTACAATGAGCAGTTCTTC.

CDR3 sequence (DNA): TGTGCCAGCAGCTTATCCCGCGGCACTGAAGCTTTCTTT. Residues: CASSLSRGTEAFF. The chain joins TRBV7-3 to TRBJ1-1; D is unclear. CDR1 is SGHTA, CDR2 FQGTGA, per germline. V lost 2 bases and J lost 4, with 8 bases in between. This CDR3 has 13 amino acids.

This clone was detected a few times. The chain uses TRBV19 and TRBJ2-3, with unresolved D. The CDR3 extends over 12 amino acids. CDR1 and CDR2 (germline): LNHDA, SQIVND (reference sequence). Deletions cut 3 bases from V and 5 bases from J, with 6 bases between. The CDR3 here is CASSIVLDTQYF. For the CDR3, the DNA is TGTGCCAGTAGTATTGTCTTAGATACGCAGTATTTT.

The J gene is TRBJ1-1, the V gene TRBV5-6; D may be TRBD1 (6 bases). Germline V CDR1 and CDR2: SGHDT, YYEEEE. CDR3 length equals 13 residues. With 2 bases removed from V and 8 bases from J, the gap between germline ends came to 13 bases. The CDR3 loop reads CASSFTGTGEAFF. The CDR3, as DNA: TGTGCCAGCAGCTTTACAGGGACCGGGGAAGCTTTCTTT.

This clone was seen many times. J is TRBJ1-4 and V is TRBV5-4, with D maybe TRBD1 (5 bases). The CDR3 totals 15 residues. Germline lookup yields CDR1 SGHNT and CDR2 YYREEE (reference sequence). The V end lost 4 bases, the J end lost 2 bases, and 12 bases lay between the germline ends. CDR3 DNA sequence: TGTGCCAGCAGCATTAAAAAGGGGACTAATGAAAAACTGTTTTTT. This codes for CASSIKKGTNEKLFF.

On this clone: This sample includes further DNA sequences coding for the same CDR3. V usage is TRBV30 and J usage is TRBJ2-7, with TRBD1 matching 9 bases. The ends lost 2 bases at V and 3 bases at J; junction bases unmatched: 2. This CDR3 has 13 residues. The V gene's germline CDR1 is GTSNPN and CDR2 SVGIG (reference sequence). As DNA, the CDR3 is TGTGCCTGGAGTCTGGGACAGGGCTACGAGCAGTACTTC. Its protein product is CAWSLGQGYEQYF.

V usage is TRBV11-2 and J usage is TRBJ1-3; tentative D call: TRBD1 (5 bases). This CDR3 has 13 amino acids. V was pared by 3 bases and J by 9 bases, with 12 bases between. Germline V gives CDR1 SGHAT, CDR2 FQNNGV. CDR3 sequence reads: CASSFPGGRTIYF. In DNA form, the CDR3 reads TGTGCCAGCAGCTTCCCCGGGGGTCGCACCATATATTTT.

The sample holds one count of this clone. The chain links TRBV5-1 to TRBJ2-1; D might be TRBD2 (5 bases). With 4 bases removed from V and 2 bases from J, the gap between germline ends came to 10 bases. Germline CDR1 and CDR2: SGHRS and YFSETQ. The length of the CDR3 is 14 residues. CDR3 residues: CASSSLATYNEQFF. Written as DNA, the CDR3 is TGCGCCAGCAGCAGCCTAGCTACCTACAATGAGCAGTTCTTC.

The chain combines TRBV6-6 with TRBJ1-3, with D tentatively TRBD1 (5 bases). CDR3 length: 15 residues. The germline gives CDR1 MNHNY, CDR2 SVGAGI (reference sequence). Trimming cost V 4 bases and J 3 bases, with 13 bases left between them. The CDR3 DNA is TGTGCCAGCAGTTTAGCTTGGGGCTTTGGAAACACCATATATTTT. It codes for CASSLAWGFGNTIYF.

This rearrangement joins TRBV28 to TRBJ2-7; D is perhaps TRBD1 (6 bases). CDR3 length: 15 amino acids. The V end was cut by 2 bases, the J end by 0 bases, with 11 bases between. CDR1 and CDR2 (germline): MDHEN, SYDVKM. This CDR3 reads CASSLSGRGSYEQYF. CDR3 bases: TGTGCCAGCAGTTTAAGTGGCAGGGGCTCCTACGAGCAGTACTTC. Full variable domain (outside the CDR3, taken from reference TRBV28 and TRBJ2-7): DVKVTQSSRYLVKRTGEKVFLECVQDMDHENMFWYRQDPGLGLRLIYFSYDVKMKEKGDIPEGYSVSREKKERFSLILESASTNQTSMYLCASSLSGRGSYEQYFGPGTRLTVT.

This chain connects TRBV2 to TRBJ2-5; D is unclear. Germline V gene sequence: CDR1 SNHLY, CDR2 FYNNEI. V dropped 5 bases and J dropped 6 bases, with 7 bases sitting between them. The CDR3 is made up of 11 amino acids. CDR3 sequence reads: CASSLEQTQYF. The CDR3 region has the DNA TGTGCCAGCAGTCTGGAGCAGACCCAGTACTTC.

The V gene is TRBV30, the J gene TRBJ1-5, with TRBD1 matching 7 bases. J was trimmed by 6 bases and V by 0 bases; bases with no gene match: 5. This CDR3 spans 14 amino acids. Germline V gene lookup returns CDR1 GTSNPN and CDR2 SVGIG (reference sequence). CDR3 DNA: TGTGCCTGGAGTGTGGGGACAGTCGGTCAGCCCCAGCATTTT. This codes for CAWSVGTVGQPQHF.